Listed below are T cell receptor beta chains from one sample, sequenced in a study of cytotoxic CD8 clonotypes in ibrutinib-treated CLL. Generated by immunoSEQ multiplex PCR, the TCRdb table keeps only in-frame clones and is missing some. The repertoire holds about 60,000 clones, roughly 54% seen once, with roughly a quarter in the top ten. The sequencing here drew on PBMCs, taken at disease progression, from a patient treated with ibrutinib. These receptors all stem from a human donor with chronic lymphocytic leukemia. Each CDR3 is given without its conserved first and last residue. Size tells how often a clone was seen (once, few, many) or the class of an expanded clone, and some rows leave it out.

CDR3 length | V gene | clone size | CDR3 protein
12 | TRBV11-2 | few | ASSSDTRRSEAF
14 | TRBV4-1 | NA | ASSQDPPYSTDTQY
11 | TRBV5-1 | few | ASSFEAGYGYT
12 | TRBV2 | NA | ASSDPVLGGIQY
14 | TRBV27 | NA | ASSLWGNSLNTEAF
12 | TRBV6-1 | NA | ASSEADVNNEQF
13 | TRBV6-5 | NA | ASRTTYSGDNEQF
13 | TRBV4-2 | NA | ASSQEGTGFYGYT
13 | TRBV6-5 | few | ASRRYGSEGQPQH
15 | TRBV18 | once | ASSPGGPGQGSSGYT
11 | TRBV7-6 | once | ASSLISTDTQY
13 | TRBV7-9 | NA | ASSPRTALNTEAF
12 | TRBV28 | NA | ASIPDIYDYGYT
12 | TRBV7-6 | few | ASSSTGGSGEQY
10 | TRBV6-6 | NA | ASSLGRETQY
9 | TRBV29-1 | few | SWGGVRGYT
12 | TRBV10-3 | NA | AIEREGHTGELF
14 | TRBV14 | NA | ASSQIPGTGSRGYT
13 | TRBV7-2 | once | ASTPTGTGTYEQY
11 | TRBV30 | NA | AWSLGSPDTQY
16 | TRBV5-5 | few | ASSLRTSGESGANVLT
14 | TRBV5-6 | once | ASSLDGAVRAYEQY
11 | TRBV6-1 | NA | ASSGRGYNEQF
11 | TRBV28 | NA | ASSYKVTYGYT
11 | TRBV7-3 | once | ATSKTLGDEQF
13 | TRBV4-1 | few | ASSHGRVINTEAF
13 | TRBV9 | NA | ASSVAPTTTDTQY
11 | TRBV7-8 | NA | ASVSTTMETQY
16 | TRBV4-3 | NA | ASSKATGNSLSGNTIY
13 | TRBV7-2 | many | ASRTWTSGSWEQY
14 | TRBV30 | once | AWSGGWEGVADTQY
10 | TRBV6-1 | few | ASMDWGYGYT
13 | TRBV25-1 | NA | ASSGLAGGPETQY
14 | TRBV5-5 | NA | ASSLRVQGRAYEQY
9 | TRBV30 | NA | AWSVYDTQY
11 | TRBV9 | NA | ASSVKQSGELF
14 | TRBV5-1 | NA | ASSLSPGARSGELF
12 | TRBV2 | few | ASSGQGATDTQY
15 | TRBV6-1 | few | ASSEWRGRIGNQPQH
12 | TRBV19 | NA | ASRGTGGRETQY